This TCR beta chain was retrieved from a study of OX40 agonist ivuxolimab in advanced cancers. Study information: Mean age approximately 66 years, range about 23 to 85; around 80% male.

This table comes from immunoSEQ multiplex PCR, and its TCRdb copy is limited to in-frame clones, with some not included. Found here are around 92,000 clones, around 94% of them singletons; the top ten hold around 0.25%. CDR3 size: 13 residues. Per germline, CDR1 KGHSH and CDR2 LQKENI. Between the trimmed V and J ends, which lost 3 bases and 6 bases, there was a span of 8 bases. The source material was CD4+ or CD8+ T cells sorted from blood, sampled in a trial of the OX40 agonist ivuxolimab. The chain couples TRBV18 to TRBJ2-2; D is undetermined. The TCR originated in an adult with an advanced solid tumor such as melanoma, head and neck, liver or kidney cancer. CDR3 sequence: CASSPGASGELFF. CDR3 coding DNA: TGTGCCAGCTCACCTGGAGCATCCGGGGAGCTGTTTTTT. The complete variable domain, with remaining parts taken from reference TRBV18 and TRBJ2-2, reads NAGVMQNPRHLVRRRGQEARLRCSPMKGHSHVYWYRQLPEEGLKFMVYLQKENIIDESGMPKERFSAEFPKEGPSILRIQQVVRGDSAAYFCASSPGASGELFFGEGSRLTVL.